This record looks at one T cell receptor (beta chain) sequence and its context. The antigen this receptor binds is unknown. No per-base quality is available; no much larger clone lies one base away. Trimming accounts for 5 bases at V and 7 bases at J, while the number of junction bases matched to no gene is 10. The germline V gene sets CDR1 to SNHLY and CDR2 to FYNNEI. The CDR3 covers 15 residues, taking in both the cysteine and the phenylalanine. The sequence is cut down to CDR3 DNA, 45 bases in frame from base 1. Patients with autoimmune disease history or receiving systemic immunosuppression were excluded from the trial. Peripheral blood for TCR sequencing was collected from all dose cohorts at baseline, on cycle 4 day 1, and on cycle 7 day 1. The samples were taken from a phase I, first-in-human, multicenter, open-label dose-escalation trial of ivuxolimab. The trial enrolled adults with locally advanced or metastatic head and neck squamous cell, hepatocellular, melanoma or renal cell carcinoma. CD4+ and CD8+ T cells were sorted separately from peripheral blood before TCR sequencing.

This record comes from a study of OX40 agonist ivuxolimab in advanced cancers. Regarding the research as a whole: Ivuxolimab was an agonistic, fully human IgG2 monoclonal antibody directed against OX40 (CD134), a costimulatory receptor. Of the roughly 51 patients in dose escalation, 19 had hepatocellular carcinoma, some 15 had melanoma, 9 had renal cell carcinoma and 9 had head and neck cancer. Prior anti-PD-1, anti-PD-L1 or anti-CTLA-4 therapy was permitted, and 40% of dose-escalation patients had received checkpoint inhibitors. Partial responses were achieved by three dose-escalation patients, of whom one had hepatocellular carcinoma and two had cutaneous melanoma. The paper reports the monotherapy dose-escalation portion (N ≈ 52 patients) of the phase I ivuxolimab trial. Intravenous ivuxolimab was administered to patients every 2 weeks at six dose levels: 0.01, 0.1, 0.3, 1.5, 3 and 10 mg/kg. Peripheral TCRbeta sequencing was intended to test whether TCR sequence diversity was altered and clonal T-cell expansion was caused by ivuxolimab. A male proportion of 82.7% and a mean age of approximately 62 years, ranging from 23 to 79, were recorded for the dose-escalation cohort. Summary of the overall study and its limitations: Low levels of normalized T-cell clonal expansion were also seen in some patients who did not respond. On average, CD8+ T cells showed more expanded clones than CD4+ T cells after ivuxolimab. Clonal expansion of both CD4+ and CD8+ blood T cells was observed from baseline to week 6 at doses 0.1 to 3.0 mg/kg. Partial responders in the 0.1-3.0 mg/kg groups had among the lowest normalized peripheral clonal expansion, especially among CD8+ T cells. Antigen specificity was not determined for the clonally expanded peripheral T cells.

Genomic DNA was isolated from the sorted cells so that the TCRbeta CDR3 region could be sequenced. TCRbeta CDR3 regions were sequenced using the immunoSEQ Assay. TCRdb mirrors the immuneACCESS table, restricted to in-frame sequences. Some clones are absent from its copies; in checked studies, under half trace to an unresolved V gene, and the reason for the others is unknown. A total of approximately 69,000 clones appear in this sample, about 79% of them only once. The ten biggest clones cover more than 0.95% of the sample. The chain uses TRBV2 and TRBJ1-5, and TRBD1 aligns with 8 junction nucleotides. The sequence was obtained from an adult with an advanced solid tumor such as melanoma, head and neck, liver or kidney cancer. The sample here was CD4+ or CD8+ T cells sorted from blood, taken in a trial of the OX40 agonist ivuxolimab. CDR3 reads: CASSYPDRESQPQHF. DNA sequence: TGTGCCAGCAGTTACCCGGACAGGGAATCGCAGCCCCAGCATTTT.